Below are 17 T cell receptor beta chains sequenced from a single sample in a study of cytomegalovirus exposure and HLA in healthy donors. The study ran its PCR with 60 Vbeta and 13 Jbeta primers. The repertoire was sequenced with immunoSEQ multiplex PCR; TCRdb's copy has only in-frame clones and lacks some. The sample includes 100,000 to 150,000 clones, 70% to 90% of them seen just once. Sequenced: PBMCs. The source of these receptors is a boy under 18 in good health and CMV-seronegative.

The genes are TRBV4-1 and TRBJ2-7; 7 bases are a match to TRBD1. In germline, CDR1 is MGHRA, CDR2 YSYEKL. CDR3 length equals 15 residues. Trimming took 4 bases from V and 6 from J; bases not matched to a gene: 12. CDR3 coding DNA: TGCGCCAGCAGCCTCGACCGCGACAGGGCCCGCGAGCAGTACTTC. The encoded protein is CASSLDRDRAREQYF.

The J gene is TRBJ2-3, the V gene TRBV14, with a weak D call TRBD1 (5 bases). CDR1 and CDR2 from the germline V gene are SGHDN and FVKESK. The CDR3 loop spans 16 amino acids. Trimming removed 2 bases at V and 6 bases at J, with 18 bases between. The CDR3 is CASSQRGPQEWDTQYF. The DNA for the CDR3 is TGTGCCAGCAGCCAAAGGGGTCCCCAGGAATGGGATACGCAGTATTTT.

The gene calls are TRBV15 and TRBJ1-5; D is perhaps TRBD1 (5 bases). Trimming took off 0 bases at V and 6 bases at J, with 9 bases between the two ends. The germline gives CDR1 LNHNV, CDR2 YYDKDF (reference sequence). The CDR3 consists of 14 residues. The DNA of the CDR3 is TGTGCCACCAGCAGAGATTCAGGGTTTCAGCCCCAGCATTTT. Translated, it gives CATSRDSGFQPQHF. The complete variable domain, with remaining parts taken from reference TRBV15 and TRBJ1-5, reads DAMVIQNPRYQVTQFGKPVTLSCSQTLNHNVMYWYQQKSSQAPKLLFHYYDKDFNNEADTPDNFQSRRPNTSFCFLDIRSPGLGDTAMYLCATSRDSGFQPQHFGDGTRLSIL.

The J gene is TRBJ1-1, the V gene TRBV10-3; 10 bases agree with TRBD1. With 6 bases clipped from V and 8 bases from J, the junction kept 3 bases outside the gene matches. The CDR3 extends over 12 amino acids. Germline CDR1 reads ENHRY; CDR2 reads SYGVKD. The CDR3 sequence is CAISGTGDEAFF. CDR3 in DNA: TGTGCCATCAGCGGGACAGGGGACGAAGCTTTCTTT.

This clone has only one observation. This chain's CDR3 is CASSRGGEQFF. Written as DNA, the CDR3 is TGTGCCAGCAGCCGGGGGGGTGAGCAGTTCTTC. V and J are TRBV4-2 and TRBJ2-1; TRBD2 aligns across 7 bases. Germline-derived CDR1 and CDR2 are LGHNA and YNFKEQ. The trim removed 4 bases at V and 9 bases at J, leaving 0 bases unmatched. The CDR3 has 11 residues.

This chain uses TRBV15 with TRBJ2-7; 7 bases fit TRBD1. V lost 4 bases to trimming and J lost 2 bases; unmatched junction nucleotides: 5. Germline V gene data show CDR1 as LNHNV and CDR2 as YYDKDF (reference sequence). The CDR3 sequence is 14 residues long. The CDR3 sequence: CATSIDRAAYEQYF. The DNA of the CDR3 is TGTGCCACCAGCATAGACAGGGCAGCCTACGAGCAGTACTTC. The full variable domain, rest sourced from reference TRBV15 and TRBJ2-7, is DAMVIQNPRYQVTQFGKPVTLSCSQTLNHNVMYWYQQKSSQAPKLLFHYYDKDFNNEADTPDNFQSRRPNTSFCFLDIRSPGLGDTAMYLCATSIDRAAYEQYFGPGTRLTVT.

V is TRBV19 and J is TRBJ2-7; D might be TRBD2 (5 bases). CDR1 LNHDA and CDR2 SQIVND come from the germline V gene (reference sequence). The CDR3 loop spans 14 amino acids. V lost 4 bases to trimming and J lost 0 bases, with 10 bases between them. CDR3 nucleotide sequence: TGTGCCAGTAGTAGCGGACTGTTCTCCTACGAGCAGTACTTC. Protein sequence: CASSSGLFSYEQYF.

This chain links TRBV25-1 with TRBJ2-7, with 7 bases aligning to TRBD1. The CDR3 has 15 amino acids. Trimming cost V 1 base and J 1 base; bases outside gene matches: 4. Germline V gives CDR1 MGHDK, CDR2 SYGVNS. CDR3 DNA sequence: TGTGCCAGCAGTGAATGGGACAGCTATTCCTACGAGCAGTACTTC. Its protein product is CASSEWDSYSYEQYF.

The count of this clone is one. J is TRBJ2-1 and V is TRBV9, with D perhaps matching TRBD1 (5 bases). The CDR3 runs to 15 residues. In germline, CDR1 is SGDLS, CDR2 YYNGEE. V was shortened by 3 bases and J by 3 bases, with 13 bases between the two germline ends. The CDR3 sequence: CASSARTNNYNEQFF. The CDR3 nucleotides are TGTGCCAGCAGCGCTCGGACAAATAACTACAATGAGCAGTTCTTC.

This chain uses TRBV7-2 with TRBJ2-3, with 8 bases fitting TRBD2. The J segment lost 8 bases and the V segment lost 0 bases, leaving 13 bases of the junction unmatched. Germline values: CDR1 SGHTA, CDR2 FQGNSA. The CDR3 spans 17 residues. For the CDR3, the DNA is TGTGCCAGCAGCTTAGCCCCAGCGGGAGAGTTTAAGGGTACGCAGTATTTT. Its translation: CASSLAPAGEFKGTQYF.

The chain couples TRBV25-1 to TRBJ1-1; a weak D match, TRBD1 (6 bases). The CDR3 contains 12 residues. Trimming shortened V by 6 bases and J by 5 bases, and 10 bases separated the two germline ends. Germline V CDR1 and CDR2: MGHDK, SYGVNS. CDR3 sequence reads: CASSGQLTEAFF. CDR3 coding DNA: TGTGCCAGCAGCGGACAGTTAACTGAAGCTTTCTTT.

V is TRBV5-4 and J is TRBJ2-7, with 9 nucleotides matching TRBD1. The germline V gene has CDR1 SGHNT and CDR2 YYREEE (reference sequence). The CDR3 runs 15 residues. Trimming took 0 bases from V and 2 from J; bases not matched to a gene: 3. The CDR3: CASSLDGTGTYEQYF. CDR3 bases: TGTGCCAGCAGCTTGGACGGGACAGGGACCTACGAGCAGTACTTC.

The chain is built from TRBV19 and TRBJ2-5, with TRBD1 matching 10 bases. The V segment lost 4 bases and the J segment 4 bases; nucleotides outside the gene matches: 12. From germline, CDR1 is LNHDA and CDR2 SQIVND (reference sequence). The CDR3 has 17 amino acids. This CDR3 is CASSSVGGQGSPETQYF. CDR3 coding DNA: TGTGCCAGTAGTAGCGTGGGGGGACAGGGGAGTCCAGAGACCCAGTACTTC.

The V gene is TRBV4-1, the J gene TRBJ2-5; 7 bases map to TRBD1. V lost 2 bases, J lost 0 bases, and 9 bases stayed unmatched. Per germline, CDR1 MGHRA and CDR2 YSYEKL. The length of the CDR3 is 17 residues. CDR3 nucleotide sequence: TGCGCCAGCAGCCAACATTTGACAGGGTGGGACCAAGAGACCCAGTACTTC. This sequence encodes CASSQHLTGWDQETQYF.

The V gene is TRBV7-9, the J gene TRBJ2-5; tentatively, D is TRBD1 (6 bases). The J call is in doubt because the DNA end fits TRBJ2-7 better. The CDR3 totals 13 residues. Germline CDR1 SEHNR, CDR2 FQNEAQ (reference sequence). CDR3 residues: CASSPSGVYEQYF. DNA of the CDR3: TGTGCCAGCAGCCCGTCAGGGGTCTACGAGCAGTACTTC.

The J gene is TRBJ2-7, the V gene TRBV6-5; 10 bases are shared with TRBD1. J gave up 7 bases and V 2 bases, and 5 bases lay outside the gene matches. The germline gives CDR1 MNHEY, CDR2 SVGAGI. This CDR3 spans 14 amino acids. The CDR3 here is CASSYGTGEGEQYF. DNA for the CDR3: TGTGCCAGCAGTTACGGGACAGGGGAAGGGGAGCAGTACTTC.

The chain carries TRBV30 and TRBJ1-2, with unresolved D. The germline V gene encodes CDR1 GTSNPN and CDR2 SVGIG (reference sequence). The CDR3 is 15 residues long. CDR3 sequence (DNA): TGTGGCCAAGAGGAGACTCCGGAACGTAGCTATGGCTACACCTTC. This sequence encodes CGQEETPERSYGYTF.